This T cell receptor beta chain is from a study of blood T cell repertoires in COVID-19. On the study more broadly: There were acute and convalescent COVID-19 samples, and they came from the United States, Italy and Spain.

CDR1 is SNHLY, CDR2 FYNNEI, per germline. The V gene lost 3 bases and the J gene lost 5 bases, with 13 bases spanning the gap. The CDR3 totals 14 residues. Seattle participants joined during active infection and were tracked over time. Generated by immunoSEQ multiplex PCR, the TCRdb table keeps only in-frame clones and is missing some. The sample carries more than 150,000 clones, roughly 94% recorded once. This rearrangement joins TRBV2 to TRBJ1-1; TRBD1 might be the D (6 bases). The TCR comes from a man aged 30-40 years with COVID-19, enrolled during active disease. Specimen: peripheral blood. The chain's CDR3 is CASSDLIQGTEAFF. The CDR3 region has the DNA TGTGCCAGCAGTGACTTAATCCAGGGGACTGAAGCTTTCTTT.